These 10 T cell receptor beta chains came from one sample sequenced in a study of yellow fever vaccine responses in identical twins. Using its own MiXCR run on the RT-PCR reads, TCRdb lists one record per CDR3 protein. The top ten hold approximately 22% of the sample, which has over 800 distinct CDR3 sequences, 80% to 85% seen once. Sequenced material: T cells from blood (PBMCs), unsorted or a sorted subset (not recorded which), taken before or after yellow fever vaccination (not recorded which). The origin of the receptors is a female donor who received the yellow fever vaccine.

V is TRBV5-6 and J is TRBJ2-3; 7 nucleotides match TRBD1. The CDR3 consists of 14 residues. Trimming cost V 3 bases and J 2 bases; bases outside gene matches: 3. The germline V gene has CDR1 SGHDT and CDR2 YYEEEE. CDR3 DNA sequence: TGTGCCAGCAGCTCTGACAGGGCCACAGATACGCAGTATTTT. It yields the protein CASSSDRATDTQYF.

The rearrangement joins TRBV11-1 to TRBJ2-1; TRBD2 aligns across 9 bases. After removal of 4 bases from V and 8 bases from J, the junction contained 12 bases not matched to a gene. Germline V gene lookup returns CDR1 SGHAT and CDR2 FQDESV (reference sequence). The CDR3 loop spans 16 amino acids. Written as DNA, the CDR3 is TGTGCCAGCAGCTCCAGTGGGGCTAGCGGGGCCTATGAGCAGTTCTTC. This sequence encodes CASSSSGASGAYEQFF.

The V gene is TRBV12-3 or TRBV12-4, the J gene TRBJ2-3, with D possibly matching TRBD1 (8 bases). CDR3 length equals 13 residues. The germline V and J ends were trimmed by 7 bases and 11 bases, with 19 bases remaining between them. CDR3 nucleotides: TGTGCCAGCACCGAAAACAGGGGGGGAATGCAGTATTTT. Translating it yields CASTENRGGMQYF.

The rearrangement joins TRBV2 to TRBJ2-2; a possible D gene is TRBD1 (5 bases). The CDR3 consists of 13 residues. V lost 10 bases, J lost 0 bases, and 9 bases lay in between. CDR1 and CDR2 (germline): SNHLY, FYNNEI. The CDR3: CAIRQTNTGELFF. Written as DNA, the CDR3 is TGTGCCATTAGACAGACGAACACCGGGGAGCTGTTTTTT. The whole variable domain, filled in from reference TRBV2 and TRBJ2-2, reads EPEVTQTPSHQVTQMGQEVILRCVPISNHLYFYWYRQILGQKVEFLVSFYNNEISEKSEIFDDQFSVERPDGSNFTLKIRSTKLEDSAMYFCAIRQTNTGELFFGEGSRLTVL.

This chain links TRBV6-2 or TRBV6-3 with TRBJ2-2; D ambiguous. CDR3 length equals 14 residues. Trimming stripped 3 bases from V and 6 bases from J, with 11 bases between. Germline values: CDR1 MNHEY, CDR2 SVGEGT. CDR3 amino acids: CASSYLQAPGELFF. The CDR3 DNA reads TGTGCCAGCAGTTATCTTCAGGCGCCCGGGGAGCTGTTTTTT.

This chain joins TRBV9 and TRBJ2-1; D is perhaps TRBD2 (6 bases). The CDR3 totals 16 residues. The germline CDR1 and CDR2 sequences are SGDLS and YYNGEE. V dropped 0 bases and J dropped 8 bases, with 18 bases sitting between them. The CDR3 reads CASSVASAGSEDEQFF. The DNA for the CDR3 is TGTGCCAGCAGCGTAGCTTCGGCGGGGTCGGAGGATGAGCAGTTCTTC.

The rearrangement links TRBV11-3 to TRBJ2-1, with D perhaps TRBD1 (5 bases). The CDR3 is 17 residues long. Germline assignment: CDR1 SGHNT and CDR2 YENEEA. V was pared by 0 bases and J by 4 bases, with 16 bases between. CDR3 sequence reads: CASSLDLISPGYNEQFF. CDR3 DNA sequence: TGTGCCAGCAGCTTAGATCTTATAAGCCCAGGGTACAATGAGCAGTTCTTC.

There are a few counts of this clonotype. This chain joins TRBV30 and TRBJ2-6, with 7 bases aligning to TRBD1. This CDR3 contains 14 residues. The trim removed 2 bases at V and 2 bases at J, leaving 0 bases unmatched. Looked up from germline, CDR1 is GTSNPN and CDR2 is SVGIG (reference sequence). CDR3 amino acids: CAWSTGAGANVLTF. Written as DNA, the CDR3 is TGTGCCTGGAGTACAGGGGCTGGGGCCAACGTCCTGACTTTC.

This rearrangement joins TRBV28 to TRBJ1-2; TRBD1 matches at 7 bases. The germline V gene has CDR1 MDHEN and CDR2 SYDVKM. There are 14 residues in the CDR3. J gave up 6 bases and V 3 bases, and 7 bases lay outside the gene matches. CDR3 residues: CASSFWWDSHGYTF. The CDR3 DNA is TGTGCCAGCAGTTTCTGGTGGGACAGCCATGGCTACACCTTC.

CDR3 sequence: CASSGQGDQPQHF. Written as DNA, the CDR3 is TGTGCCAGCAGCGGACAGGGTGATCAGCCCCAGCATTTT. V gene TRBV6-1 combines with J gene TRBJ1-5; 8 nucleotides match TRBD1. Germline values: CDR1 MNHNS, CDR2 SASEGT. With V trimmed by 6 bases and J by 5 bases, 3 bases remained unmatched. The CDR3 has 13 residues.